These T cell receptor beta chains were read from a single sample in a study of metastatic and nonmetastatic thyroid tumors. MiXCR re-clonotyped the PCR reads for TCRdb. The sample includes fewer than 20,000 clones, 25% to 35% seen only once; the top ten take almost 25%. Sequencing was done on a sample of tumor tissue. These receptors were collected from a male donor with papillary thyroid cancer or a benign thyroid nodule (not recorded which). Some clones in this sample may be carry-over from other donors' samples. The CDR3 runs from the conserved cysteine through the conserved F or W. Each record gives: V gene, clone size, D gene, J gene, CDR3 protein, CDR3 DNA. The D gene is left open where the match is weak. Only part of the rows carry a size: once, few, many, or a class if the clone is expanded.

v_gene: TRBV28; abundance: once; d_gene: TRBD2; j_gene: TRBJ2-3; CDR3aa: CASSLLAGPLGGVEGAQYF; CDR3nt: TGTGCCAGCAGTTTACTAGCGGGACCCCTAGGTGGGGTTGAAGGTGCGCAGTATTTT
v_gene: TRBV5-1; abundance: many; d_gene: TRBD1; j_gene: TRBJ2-2; CDR3aa: CASSPRQGDTGELFF; CDR3nt: TGCGCCAGCAGCCCGAGACAGGGCGACACCGGGGAGCTGTTTTTT
v_gene: TRBV7-9; abundance: few; d_gene: .; j_gene: TRBJ2-7; CDR3aa: CAIILSWEQYF; CDR3nt: TGTGCCATCATCTTATCTTGGGAGCAGTACTTC
v_gene: TRBV6-1; abundance: few; d_gene: TRBD2; j_gene: TRBJ2-7; CDR3aa: CASSELAGEGYEQYF; CDR3nt: TGTGCCAGCAGTGAACTAGCGGGAGAGGGGTACGAGCAGTACTTC
v_gene: TRBV2; abundance: many; d_gene: TRBD1; j_gene: TRBJ2-1; CDR3aa: CASRESPGGKQFF; CDR3nt: TGTGCCAGCAGGGAATCCCCAGGGGGCAAGCAGTTCTTC
v_gene: TRBV20-1; abundance: once; d_gene: .; j_gene: TRBJ1-5; CDR3aa: CSARASRGIGNQPQHF; CDR3nt: TGCAGTGCTAGAGCTTCAAGGGGCATTGGCAATCAGCCCCAGCATTTT
v_gene: TRBV2; abundance: medium-sized; d_gene: TRBD1; j_gene: TRBJ1-3; CDR3aa: CAIIGGTSGGNTIYF; CDR3nt: TGTGCCATCATAGGGGGCACCTCGGGCGGAAACACCATATATTTT
v_gene: TRBV6-1; abundance: .; d_gene: .; j_gene: TRBJ1-5; CDR3aa: CASSAREVNEPQHF; CDR3nt: TGTGCCAGCAGTGCCAGGGAAGTCAATGAGCCCCAGCATTTT
v_gene: TRBV7-8; abundance: .; d_gene: .; j_gene: TRBJ2-1; CDR3aa: CASAWSQTYNEQFF; CDR3nt: TGTGCCAGCGCGTGGAGCCAGACCTACAATGAGCAGTTCTTC
v_gene: TRBV20-1; abundance: few; d_gene: TRBD2; j_gene: TRBJ2-5; CDR3aa: CSAPPLAGAETQYF; CDR3nt: TGCAGTGCTCCGCCTCTAGCGGGAGCGGAGACCCAGTACTTC
v_gene: TRBV5-1; abundance: .; d_gene: .; j_gene: TRBJ2-3; CDR3aa: CASSLDGRGSDTQYF; CDR3nt: TGCGCCAGCAGCTTGGACGGCCGGGGATCAGATACGCAGTATTTT
v_gene: TRBV6-1; abundance: .; d_gene: TRBD1; j_gene: TRBJ2-7; CDR3aa: CASSSPGQEHYEQYF; CDR3nt: TGTGCCAGCAGTTCACCTGGACAGGAACACTACGAGCAGTACTTC
v_gene: TRBV20-1; abundance: many; d_gene: TRBD2; j_gene: TRBJ2-1; CDR3aa: CSAHQTAGGPKQFF; CDR3nt: TGCAGTGCGCACCAGACGGCGGGAGGGCCAAAGCAGTTCTTC
v_gene: TRBV4-1; abundance: .; d_gene: .; j_gene: TRBJ2-7; CDR3aa: CASSQVGYEQYF; CDR3nt: TGCGCCAGCAGCCAAGTTGGGTACGAGCAGTACTTC
v_gene: TRBV3-1; abundance: medium-sized; d_gene: .; j_gene: TRBJ2-7; CDR3aa: CASSQLGLEQYF; CDR3nt: TGTGCCAGCAGCCAGTTGGGCCTAGAGCAGTACTTC
v_gene: TRBV2; abundance: .; d_gene: TRBD1; j_gene: TRBJ1-3; CDR3aa: CTRNTGDSGYTIYF; CDR3nt: TGTACCAGAAATACAGGGGACTCTGGTTACACCATATATTTT
v_gene: TRBV5-1; abundance: .; d_gene: .; j_gene: TRBJ2-6; CDR3aa: CALSLGHNSGANFLTF; CDR3nt: TGCGCCCTCAGCTTGGGACATAATTCTGGGGCCAACTTCCTGACTTTC
v_gene: TRBV19; abundance: few; d_gene: .; j_gene: TRBJ1-5; CDR3aa: CASSIGRDIQPQHF; CDR3nt: TGTGCCAGTAGTATAGGGAGGGATATACAGCCCCAGCATTTT
v_gene: TRBV30; abundance: many; d_gene: .; j_gene: TRBJ2-5; CDR3aa: CAWSVRGTETQYF; CDR3nt: TGTGCCTGGAGTGTACGTGGGACAGAGACCCAGTACTTC
v_gene: TRBV6-1; abundance: few; d_gene: .; j_gene: TRBJ1-5; CDR3aa: CASGDSGRFNQPQHF; CDR3nt: TGTGCCAGCGGGGATTCAGGACGGTTCAATCAGCCCCAGCATTTT
v_gene: TRBV5-8; abundance: .; d_gene: .; j_gene: TRBJ2-6; CDR3aa: CASSLSGSGANVLTF; CDR3nt: TGTGCCAGCAGCTTGTCAGGGTCTGGGGCCAACGTCCTGACTTTC
v_gene: TRBV19; abundance: medium-sized; d_gene: .; j_gene: TRBJ2-3; CDR3aa: CASSGSGSDTQYF; CDR3nt: TGTGCCAGTAGTGGGTCGGGATCAGATACGCAGTATTTT
v_gene: TRBV6-1; abundance: few; d_gene: .; j_gene: TRBJ1-6; CDR3aa: CASSEDQGRDSPLHF; CDR3nt: TGTGCCAGCAGTGAAGATCAGGGGAGGGATTCACCCCTCCACTTT
v_gene: TRBV19; abundance: few; d_gene: .; j_gene: TRBJ2-1; CDR3aa: CASSSVGASPYNEQFF; CDR3nt: TGTGCCAGTAGTTCAGTGGGGGCCAGCCCCTACAATGAGCAGTTCTTC
v_gene: TRBV6-2/TRBV6-3; abundance: few; d_gene: TRBD2; j_gene: TRBJ2-3; CDR3aa: CASSCVTSGGGDTQYF; CDR3nt: TGTGCCAGCAGTTGTGTGACTAGCGGGGGGGGAGATACGCAGTATTTT
v_gene: TRBV24-1; abundance: few; d_gene: .; j_gene: TRBJ1-1; CDR3aa: CATEQSSGTEAFF; CDR3nt: TGTGCCACAGAACAGTCCTCGGGCACTGAAGCTTTCTTT
v_gene: TRBV20-1; abundance: medium-sized; d_gene: TRBD1; j_gene: TRBJ2-7; CDR3aa: CSARQGISSYEQYF; CDR3nt: TGCAGTGCTCGACAGGGGATCTCCTCCTACGAGCAGTACTTC
v_gene: TRBV19; abundance: few; d_gene: .; j_gene: TRBJ2-5; CDR3aa: CASSTGRLRQETQYF; CDR3nt: TGTGCCAGTAGTACGGGACGGCTTCGACAAGAGACCCAGTACTTC
v_gene: TRBV20-1; abundance: .; d_gene: .; j_gene: TRBJ2-7; CDR3aa: CSATGNYEQYF; CDR3nt: TGCAGTGCTACAGGGAACTACGAGCAGTACTTC
v_gene: TRBV7-8; abundance: .; d_gene: .; j_gene: TRBJ1-4; CDR3aa: CASRCDWPARNEKLFF; CDR3nt: TGTGCCAGCAGGTGCGATTGGCCAGCCAGAAATGAAAAACTGTTTTTT
v_gene: TRBV7-8; abundance: many; d_gene: .; j_gene: TRBJ2-5; CDR3aa: CASSLNLGQETQYF; CDR3nt: TGTGCCAGCAGCTTAAATTTAGGACAAGAGACCCAGTACTTC
v_gene: TRBV11-2; abundance: few; d_gene: .; j_gene: TRBJ2-3; CDR3aa: CASSLDAGATDTQYF; CDR3nt: TGTGCCAGCAGCTTAGATGCAGGAGCCACAGATACGCAGTATTTT
v_gene: TRBV10-3; abundance: few; d_gene: TRBD2; j_gene: TRBJ2-2; CDR3aa: CAISETSGSTGELFF; CDR3nt: TGTGCCATCAGTGAGACTAGCGGGAGCACCGGGGAGCTGTTTTTT
v_gene: TRBV28; abundance: many; d_gene: .; j_gene: TRBJ2-1; CDR3aa: CASSLLSRDSPFF; CDR3nt: TGTGCCAGCAGTTTATTGTCTAGGGATAGTCCGTTCTTC
v_gene: TRBV5-1; abundance: .; d_gene: TRBD1; j_gene: TRBJ1-2; CDR3aa: CAGSRTADRESGYTF; CDR3nt: TGCGCCGGCAGCCGGACCGCCGACAGGGAATCCGGCTACACCTTC
v_gene: TRBV7-8; abundance: many; d_gene: .; j_gene: TRBJ1-5; CDR3aa: CASSFGGDLRNQPQHF; CDR3nt: TGTGCCAGCAGCTTTGGGGGGGATCTACGCAATCAGCCCCAGCATTTT
v_gene: TRBV5-6; abundance: many; d_gene: .; j_gene: TRBJ1-2; CDR3aa: CASSLGQSNYGYTF; CDR3nt: TGTGCCAGCAGCTTGGGACAGTCTAACTATGGCTACACCTTC
v_gene: TRBV28; abundance: few; d_gene: TRBD2; j_gene: TRBJ2-7; CDR3aa: CASSFRRGVSGRWAEQYF; CDR3nt: TGTGCCAGCAGTTTTCGCAGGGGAGTGAGCGGGAGGTGGGCCGAGCAGTACTTC
v_gene: TRBV5-1; abundance: .; d_gene: TRBD2; j_gene: TRBJ2-1; CDR3aa: CASSLASGRANEQFF; CDR3nt: TGCGCCAGCAGCCTCGCTAGCGGGAGAGCAAATGAGCAGTTCTTC
v_gene: TRBV7-2; abundance: medium-sized; d_gene: .; j_gene: TRBJ1-3; CDR3aa: CASSLSGNTIYF; CDR3nt: TGTGCCAGCAGCTTATCTGGAAACACCATATATTTT
v_gene: TRBV5-6; abundance: .; d_gene: TRBD2; j_gene: TRBJ2-7; CDR3aa: CASRAGDGSYEQYF; CDR3nt: TGTGCCAGCAGAGCGGGGGACGGGTCCTACGAGCAGTACTTC
v_gene: TRBV28; abundance: few; d_gene: .; j_gene: TRBJ2-7; CDR3aa: CASSLSVTYEQYF; CDR3nt: TGTGCCAGCAGTTTATCCGTTACCTACGAGCAGTACTTC
v_gene: TRBV9; abundance: .; d_gene: TRBD2; j_gene: TRBJ2-3; CDR3aa: CASSVGPVAGFMDTQYF; CDR3nt: TGTGCCAGCAGCGTAGGCCCTGTAGCGGGGTTTATGGATACGCAGTATTTT
v_gene: TRBV5-1; abundance: .; d_gene: .; j_gene: TRBJ1-5; CDR3aa: CASSLIGNQPQHF; CDR3nt: TGCGCCAGCAGCTTAATAGGTAATCAGCCCCAGCATTTT
v_gene: TRBV20-1; abundance: once; d_gene: .; j_gene: TRBJ1-2; CDR3aa: CSARGTLHYGFTF; CDR3nt: TGCAGTGCTAGAGGCACCCTCCACTATGGCTTCACCTTC
v_gene: TRBV12-3/TRBV12-4; abundance: many; d_gene: .; j_gene: TRBJ2-1; CDR3aa: CASFPSQGNVRNEQFF; CDR3nt: TGTGCCAGCTTTCCTTCCCAGGGGAATGTTCGCAATGAGCAGTTCTTC
v_gene: TRBV14; abundance: medium-sized; d_gene: TRBD1; j_gene: TRBJ1-2; CDR3aa: CASSQTGTAYGYTF; CDR3nt: TGTGCCAGCAGCCAGACCGGGACAGCTTATGGCTACACCTTC
v_gene: TRBV6-1; abundance: .; d_gene: TRBD1; j_gene: TRBJ2-7; CDR3aa: CASSERQGTYEQYF; CDR3nt: TGTGCCAGCAGTGAACGACAGGGGACCTACGAGCAGTACTTC
v_gene: TRBV9; abundance: .; d_gene: .; j_gene: TRBJ1-6; CDR3aa: CASSVKGDRNSPLHF; CDR3nt: TGTGCCAGCAGCGTAAAAGGGGATAGGAATTCACCCCTCCACTTT
v_gene: TRBV10-3; abundance: many; d_gene: TRBD1; j_gene: TRBJ1-1; CDR3aa: CAIRAGQGAFF; CDR3nt: TGTGCCATCAGAGCGGGACAGGGAGCTTTCTTT
v_gene: TRBV20-1; abundance: .; d_gene: .; j_gene: TRBJ1-1; CDR3aa: CSARLGSKNTEAFF; CDR3nt: TGCAGTGCTAGGCTCGGGTCGAAGAACACTGAAGCTTTCTTT
v_gene: TRBV18; abundance: many; d_gene: TRBD1; j_gene: TRBJ2-5; CDR3aa: CASSLSATGRETQYF; CDR3nt: TGTGCCAGCTCACTATCGGCGACAGGGAGAGAGACCCAGTACTTC